This TCR beta chain stems from a study of T-cell memory formation after mild COVID-19. Study at large: Largely donor-specific TCR clusters were found.

After 5'RACE with constant-segment primers, TCR alpha and TCR beta cDNA libraries carrying sample barcodes and UMIs were obtained. MiXCR was run by TCRdb on the 5' RACE reads, yielding one entry per CDR3 protein. The sample holds 350,000 to 400,000 distinct CDR3 sequences, around a fifth seen once. Regarding the study as a whole: CD8+ contracting clones occupied EMRA, while CD4+ ones occupied mainly CM and EM. The finding that pre-infection memory included some responding clones suggested that cross-reactive memory joined.

In regard to this clonotype: Its matching antigen is unknown.

CDR1 is MNHNY, CDR2 SVGAGI, per germline (reference sequence). V lost 5 bases and J lost 0, with 14 bases in between. CDR3 length equals 16 residues. The rearrangement links TRBV6-6 to TRBJ1-3; the D is unclear. The specimen sequenced was PBMCs or a T cell subset sorted from them (not recorded which). The receptor's source is an adult woman who had mild COVID-19 (a few samples of this study predate the infection). Cell type and time point are not known. In DNA, the CDR3 is TGTGCCAGCAGTCTACCGGCGGTAGACTCTGGAAACACCATATATTTT. As protein: CASSLPAVDSGNTIYF.